A single T cell receptor beta chain is shown here with its context. The data were taken from a study of blood T cell repertoires in COVID-19. About the research overall: Italy, Spain and the United States were the sources of the convalescent and acute COVID-19 samples. In each case, the material was cDNA or gDNA derived from T cells, B-cell-depleted T cells, or PBMCs.

CDR1 and CDR2 from the germline V gene are MNHEY and SVGAGI. Trimming pared 8 bases from V and 2 bases from J, leaving 15 bases between. The CDR3 totals 14 residues. In the source study's methods: Nucleated cell number was recorded as an estimate derived from reference gene primer amplification. The method was immunoSEQ multiplex PCR; TCRdb's version includes in-frame clones alone and lacks a portion of them. The D gene and trimming were derived from the DNA, and the V and J assignments and clone size from that table. The sample lists about 130,000 clones, 65% to 85% occurring once. This TCR was sampled from a man aged 65-85 years with acute or convalescent COVID-19. What was sequenced was peripheral blood. V and J are TRBV6-5 and TRBJ1-1; a weak D match, TRBD1 (5 bases). The CDR3, as DNA: TGTGCCAGCTTAGACAGCCGGATAAACACTGAAGCTTTCTTT. It translates to CASLDSRINTEAFF.